The rows below give T cell receptor beta chains drawn from one sample of a study of blood T cell repertoires in COVID-19. Sequencing was performed with immunoSEQ multiplex PCR; in TCRdb, only in-frame clones are kept and a portion is missing. The repertoire has about 120,000 clones, 85% to 90% of them found once; the top ten carry approximately 1.5%. Material for sequencing was peripheral blood. The receptor set was obtained from a human donor in a cohort sampled during active COVID-19. Both conserved end residues are part of each CDR3. Fields, in order: CDR3 DNA, CDR3 protein, D gene, V gene, clone size, J gene. The D gene is left open where the match is weak. Size tells how often a clone was seen (once, few, many) or the class of an expanded clone, and some rows leave it out.

cdr3_nt: TGTGCTAGCAGCTTAGGGCCGGGGACAGCGCATGGCTACACCTTC
cdr3_aa: CASSLGPGTAHGYTF
d_call: TRBD1
v_call: TRBV7-7
clone_size: NA
j_call: TRBJ1-2

cdr3_nt: TGTGCCAGCAGCTTAGCGCAGATTAGCGGAGTATCAGATACGCAGTATTTT
cdr3_aa: CASSLAQISGVSDTQYF
d_call: NA
v_call: TRBV7-9
clone_size: once
j_call: TRBJ2-3

cdr3_nt: TGTGCCAGCAGTTTAAGGGGTGAGGGCTACACCTTC
cdr3_aa: CASSLRGEGYTF
d_call: NA
v_call: TRBV12-3/TRBV12-4
clone_size: NA
j_call: TRBJ1-2

cdr3_nt: TGTGCCAGTAGTATAGATGGGACAGGGTACTACAATGAGCAGTTCTTC
cdr3_aa: CASSIDGTGYYNEQFF
d_call: TRBD1
v_call: TRBV19
clone_size: NA
j_call: TRBJ2-1

cdr3_nt: TGTGCCAGCAGTTTACTATCGGGGGGGCCTAATGAGCAGTTCTTC
cdr3_aa: CASSLLSGGPNEQFF
d_call: TRBD2
v_call: TRBV27
clone_size: once
j_call: TRBJ2-1

cdr3_nt: TGTGCCAGCAGCCCCCGACTCCCCGAGGGCACCGGGGAGCTGTTTTTT
cdr3_aa: CASSPRLPEGTGELFF
d_call: NA
v_call: TRBV4-2
clone_size: NA
j_call: TRBJ2-2

cdr3_nt: TGTGCCAGCAGTTTGCTAAGGAGGGCCGGTACAGATACGCAGTATTTT
cdr3_aa: CASSLLRRAGTDTQYF
d_call: NA
v_call: TRBV27
clone_size: NA
j_call: TRBJ2-3

cdr3_nt: TGTGCCACCAGTGATTCAAGCGGGAGCTCCTACAATGAGCAGTTCTTC
cdr3_aa: CATSDSSGSSYNEQFF
d_call: TRBD2
v_call: TRBV24-1
clone_size: NA
j_call: TRBJ2-1

cdr3_nt: TGTGCCAGCAGTTTTTCCCCGATCGGGGGTCGCGAGACCCAGTACTTC
cdr3_aa: CASSFSPIGGRETQYF
d_call: NA
v_call: TRBV27
clone_size: NA
j_call: TRBJ2-5

cdr3_nt: TGCGCCAGCAGCTTCGGGGTACAAGAGACCCAGTACTTC
cdr3_aa: CASSFGVQETQYF
d_call: NA
v_call: TRBV5-1
clone_size: once
j_call: TRBJ2-5

cdr3_nt: TGTGCCTGGAGTGTCCCGACTAGCGGGGGCCCGAGTACGCAGTATTTT
cdr3_aa: CAWSVPTSGGPSTQYF
d_call: TRBD2
v_call: TRBV30
clone_size: few
j_call: TRBJ2-3

cdr3_nt: TGCGCCAGCAGCCAAGATGGGGCGGGAGTGGCCAAAAACATTCAGTACTTC
cdr3_aa: CASSQDGAGVAKNIQYF
d_call: TRBD2
v_call: TRBV4-1
clone_size: NA
j_call: TRBJ2-4

cdr3_nt: TGCGCCAGCAGCTCTCTGACAGGGGGCACCTCTCAGTACTTC
cdr3_aa: CASSSLTGGTSQYF
d_call: TRBD1
v_call: TRBV5-1
clone_size: NA
j_call: TRBJ2-7

cdr3_nt: TGTGCCAGCAGTCCCGTCGGCCCAGGCTCTGGAAACACCATATATTTT
cdr3_aa: CASSPVGPGSGNTIYF
d_call: NA
v_call: TRBV27
clone_size: few
j_call: TRBJ1-3

cdr3_nt: TGTGCCAGCAGCCAACCACAGGGGGCTGGCACCGGGGAGCTGTTTTTT
cdr3_aa: CASSQPQGAGTGELFF
d_call: TRBD1
v_call: TRBV4-2
clone_size: NA
j_call: TRBJ2-2

cdr3_nt: TGTGCCAGCAGTTTATCGGACCCTGCACAGGGACCTTACGAGCAGTACTTC
cdr3_aa: CASSLSDPAQGPYEQYF
d_call: NA
v_call: TRBV27
clone_size: NA
j_call: TRBJ2-7

cdr3_nt: TGCTACACCCGAGGGGGCAACTATGGCTACACCTTC
cdr3_aa: CYTRGGNYGYTF
d_call: TRBD1
v_call: TRBV6-5
clone_size: NA
j_call: TRBJ1-2

cdr3_nt: TGTGCCTGGAGTATAGATCCGAACACTGAAGCTTTCTTT
cdr3_aa: CAWSIDPNTEAFF
d_call: NA
v_call: TRBV30
clone_size: NA
j_call: TRBJ1-1

cdr3_nt: TGCGCCAGCAGCCAAGGACGGGGTCAGCCCCAGCATTTT
cdr3_aa: CASSQGRGQPQHF
d_call: NA
v_call: TRBV4-1
clone_size: NA
j_call: TRBJ1-5

cdr3_nt: TGTGCCAGCAGACTCGGACAGGTTTTGAACACTGAAGCTTTCTTT
cdr3_aa: CASRLGQVLNTEAFF
d_call: TRBD1
v_call: TRBV7-2
clone_size: NA
j_call: TRBJ1-1

cdr3_nt: TGTGCCACCAGCAGGACGGACCTAGCTATGTCCTACAATGAGCAGTTCTTC
cdr3_aa: CATSRTDLAMSYNEQFF
d_call: NA
v_call: TRBV15
clone_size: once
j_call: TRBJ2-1

cdr3_nt: TGTGCCAGCAGCGTAGCGACTAGCGGGACCGGGGAGCTGTTTTTT
cdr3_aa: CASSVATSGTGELFF
d_call: TRBD2
v_call: TRBV9
clone_size: NA
j_call: TRBJ2-2

cdr3_nt: TGTGCCAGCAGCCCCAGCGGGGGGGCCTACAATGAGCAGTTCTTC
cdr3_aa: CASSPSGGAYNEQFF
d_call: TRBD2
v_call: TRBV7-6
clone_size: NA
j_call: TRBJ2-1

cdr3_nt: TGTGCCAGCAGCTGGTTTGGGGGCCTAAACACCGGGGAGCTGTTTTTT
cdr3_aa: CASSWFGGLNTGELFF
d_call: NA
v_call: TRBV5-6
clone_size: NA
j_call: TRBJ2-2

cdr3_nt: TGTGCCAGCAGCTTAGATAGTAGCAGGGGGCTTTACGAGCAGTACTTC
cdr3_aa: CASSLDSSRGLYEQYF
d_call: TRBD1
v_call: TRBV11-2
clone_size: once
j_call: TRBJ2-7

cdr3_nt: TGTGCCAGTTCCGGGGGGCCTACCTACAATGAGCAGTTCTTC
cdr3_aa: CASSGGPTYNEQFF
d_call: NA
v_call: TRBV19
clone_size: NA
j_call: TRBJ2-1

cdr3_nt: TGCGCCAGCAGCACCGGACTAGCGGGAGGTGGGGAGCAGTTCTTC
cdr3_aa: CASSTGLAGGGEQFF
d_call: TRBD2
v_call: TRBV5-1
clone_size: NA
j_call: TRBJ2-1

cdr3_nt: TGTGCCAGCAGCTTGGCGGACTATGGCTACACCTTC
cdr3_aa: CASSLADYGYTF
d_call: NA
v_call: TRBV5-6
clone_size: NA
j_call: TRBJ1-2

cdr3_nt: TGTGCCTGGATGGACAGGGACTATGGCTACACCTTC
cdr3_aa: CAWMDRDYGYTF
d_call: TRBD1
v_call: TRBV30
clone_size: NA
j_call: TRBJ1-2

cdr3_nt: TGTGCCAGCTCACCCATGACTATTAACAATGAGCAGTTCTTC
cdr3_aa: CASSPMTINNEQFF
d_call: NA
v_call: TRBV18
clone_size: NA
j_call: TRBJ2-1

cdr3_nt: TGTGCCAGCAGTTTAACGGGGGGGTGGGCCGGGGAGCTGTTTTTT
cdr3_aa: CASSLTGGWAGELFF
d_call: TRBD2
v_call: TRBV27
clone_size: once
j_call: TRBJ2-2

cdr3_nt: TGTGCCAGCAGCTACTCAGGGGTAACCGGGGAGCTGTTTTTT
cdr3_aa: CASSYSGVTGELFF
d_call: NA
v_call: TRBV7-6
clone_size: NA
j_call: TRBJ2-2

cdr3_nt: TGTGCCAGCAGGGGACTGTTACTCGGGGCCTACGAGCAGTACTTC
cdr3_aa: CASRGLLLGAYEQYF
d_call: NA
v_call: TRBV6-5
clone_size: NA
j_call: TRBJ2-7

cdr3_nt: TGTGCCAGCAGTGACTCGGCGGAGAACACTGAAGCTTTCTTT
cdr3_aa: CASSDSAENTEAFF
d_call: NA
v_call: TRBV6-4
clone_size: NA
j_call: TRBJ1-1

cdr3_nt: TGTGCCAGCAGTGAAAACCTAGCGGGGGGCCGTTCCGAGCAGTACTTC
cdr3_aa: CASSENLAGGRSEQYF
d_call: TRBD2
v_call: TRBV2
clone_size: NA
j_call: TRBJ2-7

cdr3_nt: TGTGCCAGCAGCTTAGAAGCGGCCTCCTACAATGAGCAGTTCTTC
cdr3_aa: CASSLEAASYNEQFF
d_call: NA
v_call: TRBV7-2
clone_size: NA
j_call: TRBJ2-1

cdr3_nt: TGCAGCGTAGGACAGGGCTCTTACGAGCAGTACTTC
cdr3_aa: CSVGQGSYEQYF
d_call: TRBD1
v_call: TRBV29-1
clone_size: NA
j_call: TRBJ2-7

cdr3_nt: TGTGCCAGCAGTGACCGACGGGACATCTACACAGATACGCAGTATTTT
cdr3_aa: CASSDRRDIYTDTQYF
d_call: NA
v_call: TRBV25-1
clone_size: NA
j_call: TRBJ2-3

cdr3_nt: TGTGCCAGCAGCCTTGGGATAGGGGGCCAAGAGACCCAGTACTTC
cdr3_aa: CASSLGIGGQETQYF
d_call: NA
v_call: TRBV7-9
clone_size: NA
j_call: TRBJ2-5